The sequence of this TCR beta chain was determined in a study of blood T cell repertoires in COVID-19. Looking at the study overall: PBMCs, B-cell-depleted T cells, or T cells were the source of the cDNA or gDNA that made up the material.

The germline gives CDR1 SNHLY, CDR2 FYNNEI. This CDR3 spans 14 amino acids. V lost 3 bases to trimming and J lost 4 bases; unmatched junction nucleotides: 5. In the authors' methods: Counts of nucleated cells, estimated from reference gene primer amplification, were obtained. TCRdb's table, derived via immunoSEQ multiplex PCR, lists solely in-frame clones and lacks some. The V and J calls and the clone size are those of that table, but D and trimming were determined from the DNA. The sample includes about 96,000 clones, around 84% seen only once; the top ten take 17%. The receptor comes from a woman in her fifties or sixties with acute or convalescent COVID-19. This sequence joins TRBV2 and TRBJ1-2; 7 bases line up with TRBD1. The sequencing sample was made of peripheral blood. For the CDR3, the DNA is TGTGCCAGCAGTGAGAGGGGGCAGGTCTATGGCTACACCTTC. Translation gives CASSERGQVYGYTF.